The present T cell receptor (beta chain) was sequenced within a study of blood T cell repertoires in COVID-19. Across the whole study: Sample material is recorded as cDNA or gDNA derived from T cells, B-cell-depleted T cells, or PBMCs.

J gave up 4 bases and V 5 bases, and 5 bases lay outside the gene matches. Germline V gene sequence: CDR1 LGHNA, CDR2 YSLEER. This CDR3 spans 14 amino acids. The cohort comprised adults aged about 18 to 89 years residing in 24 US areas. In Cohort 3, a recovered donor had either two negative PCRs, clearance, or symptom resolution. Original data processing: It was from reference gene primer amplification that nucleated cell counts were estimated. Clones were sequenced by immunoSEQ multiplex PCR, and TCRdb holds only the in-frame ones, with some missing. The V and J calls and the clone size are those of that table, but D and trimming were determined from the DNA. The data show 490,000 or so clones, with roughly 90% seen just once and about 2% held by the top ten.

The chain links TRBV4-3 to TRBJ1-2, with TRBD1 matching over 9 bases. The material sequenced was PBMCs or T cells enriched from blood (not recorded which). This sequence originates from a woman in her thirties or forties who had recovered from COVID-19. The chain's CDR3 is CASSALQGAYGYTF. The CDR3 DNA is TGCGCCAGCAGCGCATTACAGGGGGCCTATGGCTACACCTTC.